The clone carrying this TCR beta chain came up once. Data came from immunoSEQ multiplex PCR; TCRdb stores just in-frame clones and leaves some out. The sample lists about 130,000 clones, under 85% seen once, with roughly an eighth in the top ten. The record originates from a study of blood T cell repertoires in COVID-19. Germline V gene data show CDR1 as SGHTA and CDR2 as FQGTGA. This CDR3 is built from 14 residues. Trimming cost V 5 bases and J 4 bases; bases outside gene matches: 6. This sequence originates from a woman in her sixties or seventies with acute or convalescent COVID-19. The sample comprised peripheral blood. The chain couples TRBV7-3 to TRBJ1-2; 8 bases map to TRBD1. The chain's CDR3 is CASSPGQGGYGYTF. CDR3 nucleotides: TGTGCCAGCAGCCCCGGACAGGGTGGCTATGGCTACACCTTC.